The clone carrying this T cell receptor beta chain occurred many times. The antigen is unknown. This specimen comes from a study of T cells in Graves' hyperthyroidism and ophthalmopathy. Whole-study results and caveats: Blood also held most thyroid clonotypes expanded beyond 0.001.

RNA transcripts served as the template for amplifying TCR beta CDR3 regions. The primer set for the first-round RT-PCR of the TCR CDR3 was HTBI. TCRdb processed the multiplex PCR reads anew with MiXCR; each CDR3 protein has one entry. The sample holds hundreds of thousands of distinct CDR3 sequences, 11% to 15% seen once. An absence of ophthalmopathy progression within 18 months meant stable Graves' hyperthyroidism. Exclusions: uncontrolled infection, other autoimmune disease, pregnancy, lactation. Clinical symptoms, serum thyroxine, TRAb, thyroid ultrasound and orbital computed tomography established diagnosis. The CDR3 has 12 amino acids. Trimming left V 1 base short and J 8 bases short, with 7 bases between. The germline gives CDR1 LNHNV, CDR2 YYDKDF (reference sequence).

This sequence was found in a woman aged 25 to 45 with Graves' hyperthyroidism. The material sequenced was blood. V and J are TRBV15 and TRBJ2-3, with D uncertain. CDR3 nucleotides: TGTGCCACCAGCAGAGGGGCTAGTACGCAGTATTTT. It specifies CATSRGASTQYF. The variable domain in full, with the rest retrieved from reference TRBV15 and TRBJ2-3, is DAMVIQNPRYQVTQFGKPVTLSCSQTLNHNVMYWYQQKSSQAPKLLFHYYDKDFNNEADTPDNFQSRRPNTSFCFLDIRSPGLGDTAMYLCATSRGASTQYFGPGTRLTVL.